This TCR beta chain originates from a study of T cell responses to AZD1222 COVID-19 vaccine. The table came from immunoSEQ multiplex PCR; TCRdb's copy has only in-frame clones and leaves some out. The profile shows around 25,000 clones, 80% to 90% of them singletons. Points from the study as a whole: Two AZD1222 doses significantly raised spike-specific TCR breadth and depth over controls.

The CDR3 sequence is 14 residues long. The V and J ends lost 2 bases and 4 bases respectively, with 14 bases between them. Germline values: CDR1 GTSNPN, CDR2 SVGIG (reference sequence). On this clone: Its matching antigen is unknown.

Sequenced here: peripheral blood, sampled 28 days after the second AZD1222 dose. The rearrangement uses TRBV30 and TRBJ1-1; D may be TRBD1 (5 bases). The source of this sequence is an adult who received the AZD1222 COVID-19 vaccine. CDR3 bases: TGTGCCTGGAGTTTGGCAGGGAAGGTCACTGAAGCTTTCTTT. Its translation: CAWSLAGKVTEAFF. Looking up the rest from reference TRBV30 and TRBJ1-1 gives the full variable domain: SQTIHQWPATLVQPVGSPLSLECTVEGTSNPNLYWYRQAAGRGLQLLFYSVGIGQISSEVPQNLSASRPQDRQFILSSKKLLLSDSGFYLCAWSLAGKVTEAFFGQGTRLTVV.